Listed below are T cell receptor beta chains from one sample, sequenced in a study of cytomegalovirus exposure and HLA in healthy donors. The assay was immunoSEQ multiplex PCR, and TCRdb's table has in-frame clones only and misses some. This table holds about 87,000 clones, under 9% found once. Sequences were obtained from PBMCs. The source of these receptors is a man in his fifties or sixties in good health and CMV-seronegative. The CDR3 runs from the conserved cysteine through the conserved F or W. A D gene is named only where the DNA matches it firmly. Only some rows state a clone size, as once, few, many or a class for expanded clones.

J: TRBJ2-6
V: TRBV25-1
D: -
size: many
CDR3: CASSEPGALSSGANVLTF
DNA: TGTGCCAGCAGTGAGCCAGGGGCCCTTAGCTCTGGGGCCAACGTCCTGACTTTC

J: TRBJ2-3
V: TRBV19
D: TRBD1
size: -
CDR3: CASSPTGGADTQYF
DNA: TGTGCCAGTAGTCCTACAGGGGGCGCAGATACGCAGTATTTT

J: TRBJ2-2
V: TRBV28
D: -
size: few
CDR3: CASAVNTGELFF
DNA: TGTGCCAGCGCGGTTAACACCGGGGAGCTGTTTTTT

J: TRBJ2-3
V: TRBV7-6
D: TRBD1
size: -
CDR3: CASSLAQGLSTDTQYF
DNA: TGTGCCAGCAGCTTAGCACAGGGGTTGAGTACAGATACGCAGTATTTT

J: TRBJ2-5
V: TRBV28
D: -
size: few
CDR3: CASSSAGGGETQYF
DNA: TGTGCCAGCAGTTCCGCTGGGGGCGGAGAGACCCAGTACTTC

J: TRBJ2-7
V: TRBV27
D: -
size: -
CDR3: CASSSSRWTVGYEHF
DNA: TGTGCCAGCAGTTCCTCCCGCTGGACAGTAGGCTACGAGCACTTC

J: TRBJ2-7
V: TRBV7-8
D: TRBD1
size: -
CDR3: CASSLARTGAYEQYF
DNA: TGTGCCAGCAGCTTAGCCCGGACAGGGGCCTACGAGCAGTACTTC

J: TRBJ2-2
V: TRBV10-3
D: TRBD2
size: -
CDR3: CAIRTGTSGLNTGELFF
DNA: TGTGCCATCAGAACAGGGACTAGCGGACTGAACACCGGGGAGCTGTTTTTT

J: TRBJ1-2
V: TRBV4-1
D: -
size: -
CDR3: CASSGRGTSAFNYGYTF
DNA: TGCGCCAGCAGCGGCAGGGGCACCTCAGCTTTTAACTATGGCTACACCTTC

J: TRBJ2-3
V: TRBV5-8
D: TRBD2
size: -
CDR3: CASSLAGGRVDTQYF
DNA: TGTGCCAGCAGTCTAGCGGGGGGCCGGGTAGATACGCAGTATTTT

J: TRBJ2-5
V: TRBV9
D: -
size: -
CDR3: CASSVAPWGDQETQYF
DNA: TGTGCCAGCAGCGTAGCCCCCTGGGGGGACCAAGAGACCCAGTACTTC

J: TRBJ2-3
V: TRBV10-1
D: TRBD2
size: -
CDR3: CASSESVSGGFDTQYF
DNA: TGCGCCAGCAGTGAGTCGGTTAGCGGGGGATTCGATACGCAGTATTTT

J: TRBJ1-5
V: TRBV7-6
D: -
size: few
CDR3: CASSLGLNQPQHF
DNA: TGTGCCAGCAGCTTGGGGCTAAATCAGCCCCAGCATTTT

J: TRBJ1-2
V: TRBV28
D: TRBD1
size: -
CDR3: CASRRPGQGSGYTF
DNA: TGTGCCAGCAGGAGACCGGGACAGGGTTCTGGCTACACCTTC

J: TRBJ2-2
V: TRBV7-3
D: -
size: few
CDR3: CASSSVNTGELFF
DNA: TGTGCCAGCAGCTCCGTGAACACCGGGGAGCTGTTTTTT

J: TRBJ2-7
V: TRBV5-8
D: -
size: -
CDR3: CASSAYGEQYF
DNA: TGTGCCAGCAGCGCGTACGGCGAGCAGTACTTC

J: TRBJ2-4
V: TRBV28
D: -
size: -
CDR3: CASTPGGVAKNIQYF
DNA: TGTGCCAGCACCCCCGGAGGGGTAGCCAAAAACATTCAGTACTTC

J: TRBJ1-6
V: TRBV6-6
D: -
size: -
CDR3: CASRSDSYNSPLHF
DNA: TGTGCCAGCAGATCTGACAGCTATAATTCACCCCTCCACTTT

J: TRBJ2-5
V: TRBV7-9
D: -
size: few
CDR3: CASSLPDTIVQETQYF
DNA: TGTGCCAGCAGCCTCCCGGACACGATAGTACAAGAGACCCAGTACTTC

J: TRBJ2-7
V: TRBV27
D: -
size: -
CDR3: CASSRSRRGYSYEQYF
DNA: TGTGCCAGCAGTAGGTCCCGACGGGGATACTCCTACGAGCAGTACTTC

J: TRBJ2-7
V: TRBV2
D: TRBD1
size: -
CDR3: CASSGGTGLYEQYF
DNA: TGTGCCAGCAGTGGTGGGACAGGGCTCTACGAGCAGTACTTC

J: TRBJ2-7
V: TRBV6-1
D: -
size: -
CDR3: CASSEEVAGSYEQYF
DNA: TGTGCCAGCAGTGAAGAAGTGGCAGGCTCCTACGAGCAGTACTTC

J: TRBJ2-5
V: TRBV10-3
D: -
size: -
CDR3: CAISDGIGTQYF
DNA: TGTGCCATCAGTGACGGGATAGGTACCCAGTACTTC

J: TRBJ2-7
V: TRBV29-1
D: -
size: few
CDR3: CSVSRDTYEQYF
DNA: TGCAGCGTTAGCCGTGACACTTACGAGCAGTACTTC

J: TRBJ1-5
V: TRBV28
D: -
size: -
CDR3: CASSLNGRDQPQHF
DNA: TGTGCCAGCAGTTTAAACGGGAGGGATCAGCCCCAGCATTTT

J: TRBJ2-1
V: TRBV2
D: -
size: -
CDR3: CASSLTLPYNEQFF
DNA: TGTGCCAGCAGTCTGACTTTACCCTACAATGAGCAGTTCTTC